Below are 28 T cell receptor beta chains sequenced from a single sample in a study of T cell responses to AZD1222 COVID-19 vaccine (dated by TCRdb to about 2021). The protocol used for the library was the immunoSEQ multiplex PCR assay. TCRdb mirrors the immuneACCESS table, restricted to in-frame sequences. Some clones are absent from its copies; in checked studies, under half trace to an unresolved V gene, and the reason for the others is unknown. This sample gives 90,000 to 95,000 clones in total; roughly 91% of them show up just once. The ten largest clones represent roughly 20% of the sample. Sample time point, as interpreted from the label and publication: baseline before first vaccination. Material: peripheral blood, obtained on day 0 of AZD1222 vaccination. These receptors were collected from an adult in good health.

This chain links TRBV7-6 with TRBJ1-4; a possible D gene is TRBD1 (5 bases). The CDR3 spans 14 residues. Trimming removed 3 bases at V and 7 bases at J, with 12 bases between. Per the germline V gene, CDR1 is SGHVS and CDR2 is FNYEAQ. The CDR3 nucleotides read TGTGCCAGCAGCTTCGGGGGAATAAGTGAAAAACTGTTTTTT. As protein: CASSFGGISEKLFF.

The rearrangement uses TRBV7-2 and TRBJ2-4; D not resolved. This CDR3 is 13 amino acids long. Trimming removed 5 bases at V and 6 bases at J, with 11 bases between. Germline lookup yields CDR1 SGHTA and CDR2 FQGNSA. The CDR3 is CASSQTFGNIQYF. Written as DNA, the CDR3 is TGTGCCAGCAGCCAGACCTTCGGAAACATTCAGTACTTC.

The CDR3 is CASIPPGTGSGELFF. DNA of the CDR3: TGTGCCAGCATCCCTCCCGGGACAGGGTCCGGGGAGCTGTTTTTT. The V call is TRBV6-2 or TRBV6-3, the J call TRBJ2-2; the match to TRBD1 covers 9 bases. Germline trimming cut 7 bases from V and 6 bases from J; bases unmatched to any gene: 9. CDR1 is MNHEY, CDR2 SVGEGT, per germline. The CDR3 consists of 15 residues.

This clone was observed a single time. The chain has TRBV7-9 and TRBJ1-6; weak D call: TRBD1 (6 bases). The CDR3 runs 15 residues. Trimming stripped 5 bases from V and 9 bases from J, with 17 bases between. Germline lookup yields CDR1 SEHNR and CDR2 FQNEAQ (reference sequence). This CDR3 is CASSRGPGRISPLHF. CDR3 DNA: TGTGCCAGCAGCCGGGGGCCCGGCCGGATTTCACCCCTCCACTTT.

The V call is TRBV6-6, the J call TRBJ2-4; D is uncertain. Per germline, CDR1 MNHNY and CDR2 SVGAGI (reference sequence). V was trimmed by 5 bases and J by 2 bases, leaving 13 bases between them. This CDR3 is 15 amino acids long. This CDR3 reads CASSPDGIPKNIQYF. CDR3 coding DNA: TGTGCCAGCAGTCCCGATGGGATTCCCAAAAACATTCAGTACTTC.

The genes are TRBV27 and TRBJ2-7; 8 nucleotides line up with TRBD2. This CDR3 has 14 residues. From germline, CDR1 is MNHEY and CDR2 SMNVEV (reference sequence). The J segment lost 3 bases and the V segment lost 2 bases, leaving 3 bases of the junction unmatched. CDR3 bases: TGTGCCAGCAGTTTAAGACTAGCGCTCTACGAGCAGTACTTC. Translation: CASSLRLALYEQYF.

The chain recombines TRBV9 with TRBJ1-3, with D maybe TRBD1 (6 bases). V lost 3 bases to trimming and J lost 2 bases, with 15 bases between them. CDR1 SGDLS and CDR2 YYNGEE come from the germline V gene. The CDR3 is made up of 16 amino acids. The CDR3 sequence: CASSAAGQSAGNTIYF. CDR3 nucleotides: TGTGCCAGCAGCGCTGCCGGACAGTCTGCTGGAAACACCATATATTTT.

The V gene is TRBV11-2, the J gene TRBJ1-1; 8 positions match TRBD1. The CDR3 sequence is 14 residues long. Germline V gives CDR1 SGHAT, CDR2 FQNNGV. V trimming: 5 bases; J trimming: 4 bases; junction bases outside the gene matches: 6. The DNA of the CDR3 is TGTGCCAGCAGCGCCAACCAGGGGGCCACTGAAGCTTTCTTT. Its protein is CASSANQGATEAFF.

The V and J genes are TRBV2 and TRBJ1-5; 7 nucleotides match TRBD1. The CDR3 length is 17 residues. Per the germline V gene, CDR1 is SNHLY and CDR2 is FYNNEI. After removal of 6 bases from V and 0 bases from J, the junction contained 11 bases not matched to a gene. The CDR3 region is CASSRDREAYSNQPQHF. The CDR3 coding sequence is TGTGCCAGCAGCCGCGACAGGGAGGCATATAGCAATCAGCCCCAGCATTTT.

The chain uses TRBV12-3 or TRBV12-4 and TRBJ2-2, with 7 bases matching TRBD1. The CDR3 is 13 residues long. V gave up 7 bases and J gave up 5 bases; unmatched junction bases: 4. CDR3 DNA: TGTGCCAGCAATCTGGACAGGACCGGGGAGCTGTTTTTT. This gives the protein CASNLDRTGELFF.

The V and J genes are TRBV30 and TRBJ2-1, with D possibly TRBD2 on 5 matching bases. The V end was cut by 3 bases, the J end by 7 bases, with 16 bases between. CDR3 length: 14 residues. Germline lookup yields CDR1 GTSNPN and CDR2 SVGIG (reference sequence). For the CDR3, the DNA is TGTGCCTGGAGCGGAGGAGACGGTAGGAATGAGCAGTTCTTC. Encoded protein: CAWSGGDGRNEQFF.

This sequence joins TRBV6-5 and TRBJ2-3; TRBD1 agrees at 7 bases. V trimming: 7 bases; J trimming: 4 bases; junction bases outside the gene matches: 11. CDR1 and CDR2 (germline): MNHEY, SVGAGI. The CDR3 has 15 residues. This CDR3 reads CASTRGEGAADTQYF. CDR3 bases: TGTGCCAGCACCAGGGGTGAGGGGGCGGCAGATACGCAGTATTTT.

The CDR3 coding sequence is TGTGCCAGCAGCCGTACCGGGACAGGGGTAACTGAAGCTTTCTTT. Residues: CASSRTGTGVTEAFF. V and J are TRBV6-2 or TRBV6-3 and TRBJ1-1, with TRBD1 matching over 10 bases. Germline V CDR1 and CDR2: MNHEY, SVGEGT. Trimming removed 6 bases from V and 5 bases from J; junction bases left unmatched: 9. CDR3 size: 15 residues.

This clone was observed a single time. The CDR3 here is CAISWDVGGDVKLFF. The CDR3 bases are TGTGCCATCAGCTGGGACGTCGGCGGTGATGTCAAACTGTTTTTT. The V gene is TRBV10-3, the J gene TRBJ1-4; TRBD1 might be the D (5 bases). The CDR3 spans 15 residues. Germline CDR1 is ENHRY and CDR2 is SYGVKD. Trimming removed 6 bases at V and 11 bases at J, with 22 bases between.

The chain carries TRBV28 and TRBJ2-2; D is uncertain. The germline V and J ends were trimmed by 6 bases and 1 base, with 6 bases remaining between them. This CDR3 contains 13 residues. Germline V gene sequence: CDR1 MDHEN, CDR2 SYDVKM. CDR3 sequence: CASSLLNTGELFF. The CDR3, as DNA: TGTGCCAGCAGCCTATTGAACACCGGGGAGCTGTTTTTT.

The rearrangement links TRBV5-6 to TRBJ2-3; D unclear. CDR3 length: 11 amino acids. Germline V lookup: CDR1 SGHDT, CDR2 YYEEEE. The V and J ends lost 1 base and 3 bases respectively, with 0 bases between them. In DNA, the CDR3 is TGTGCCAGCAGCTTGACAGATACGCAGTATTTT. The encoded protein is CASSLTDTQYF.

This sequence joins TRBV12-3 or TRBV12-4 and TRBJ2-5; D is perhaps TRBD1 (5 bases). This CDR3 has 13 amino acids. V was shortened by 4 bases and J by 5 bases, with 11 bases between the two germline ends. The CDR3 spells CASSYQGPETQYF. CDR3 DNA sequence: TGTGCCAGCAGTTACCAGGGTCCGGAGACCCAGTACTTC.

This chain connects TRBV15 to TRBJ2-1; 8 bases map to TRBD2. CDR1 is LNHNV, CDR2 YYDKDF, per germline (reference sequence). CDR3 length equals 13 residues. V shed 8 bases and J 9 bases; nucleotides not matched to a gene: 9. The CDR3 here is CATEGLEGGEQFF. DNA of the CDR3: TGTGCCACCGAGGGACTAGAGGGTGGTGAGCAGTTCTTC.

The V call is TRBV21-1, the J call TRBJ1-1. TRBV21-1 represents a pseudogene. The CDR3 totals 14 residues. Here the CDR3 DNA reads TGTGCCAGCAGCAGAGAATGGGGGAGGACTGTTGCTTTCTTT. It specifies CASSREWGRTVAFF.

The V gene is TRBV3-1 (or the pseudogene TRBV3-2), the J gene TRBJ1-3; TRBD1 is a possible D gene (5 bases). CDR1 and CDR2 (germline): LGHDT, YNNKEL (reference sequence). Trimming removed 2 bases at V and 1 base at J, with 15 bases between. The CDR3 runs to 17 residues. In nucleotides, the CDR3 is TGTGCCAGCAGCCAATGGGCGACAGAGGATTCTGGAAACACCATATATTTT. This sequence encodes CASSQWATEDSGNTIYF.

The chain combines TRBV9 with TRBJ2-7; the D is unclear. There are 14 residues in the CDR3. In germline, CDR1 is SGDLS, CDR2 YYNGEE. Trimming took off 2 bases at V and 2 bases at J, with 11 bases between the two ends. The chain's CDR3 is CASSVTDLAYEQYF. CDR3 bases: TGTGCCAGCAGCGTGACGGATTTGGCCTACGAGCAGTACTTC.

The J gene is TRBJ2-2, the V gene TRBV5-1; 11 bases match TRBD2. This CDR3 has 16 amino acids. Germline-derived CDR1 and CDR2 are SGHRS and YFSETQ. V was pared by 3 bases and J by 6 bases, with 7 bases of the junction left unmatched. The CDR3 loop reads CASSSSSGGISGELFF. CDR3 coding DNA: TGCGCCAGCAGCTCCTCTAGCGGGGGGATATCCGGGGAGCTGTTTTTT.

The chain is built from TRBV21-1 and TRBJ2-3. TRBV21-1 is a pseudogene. The CDR3 spans 14 residues. This chain's CDR3 is CASSKLLSTDTQYF. The CDR3 DNA follows: TGTGCCAGCAGCAAGCTCTTAAGCACAGATACGCAGTATTTT.

J is TRBJ2-3 and V is TRBV6-5; D may be TRBD1 (6 bases). CDR1 is MNHEY, CDR2 SVGAGI, per germline. This CDR3 is 16 amino acids long. Trimming stripped 0 bases from V and 0 bases from J, with 10 bases between. CDR3 coding DNA: TGTGCCAGCAGTTACTCTTGGGACAAAAGCACAGATACGCAGTATTTT. Translation gives CASSYSWDKSTDTQYF.

CDR3 residues: CASIAAPGQGSYEQYF. Here the CDR3 DNA reads TGTGCCAGCATTGCGGCACCGGGACAGGGGTCCTACGAGCAGTACTTC. The rearrangement uses TRBV27 and TRBJ2-7; TRBD1 aligns across 10 bases. Trimming took 7 bases from V and 1 from J; bases not matched to a gene: 10. The germline CDR1 and CDR2 sequences are MNHEY and SMNVEV (reference sequence). The CDR3 loop spans 16 amino acids.

V usage is TRBV6-2 or TRBV6-3 and J usage is TRBJ1-2, with 8 bases identical to TRBD1. Unmatched junction bases numbered 10, after V lost 5 bases and J lost 5 bases. Germline V gene sequence: CDR1 MNHEY, CDR2 SVGEGT. The CDR3 sequence is 15 residues long. The CDR3 loop is CASSKIGTGDYGYTF. The CDR3 bases are TGTGCCAGCAGTAAAATTGGGACAGGAGATTATGGCTACACCTTC.

The chain recombines TRBV5-1 with TRBJ2-2; D ambiguous. The V end lost 0 bases, the J end lost 2 bases, and 5 bases lay between the germline ends. The V gene's germline CDR1 is SGHRS and CDR2 YFSETQ. CDR3 length: 14 residues. The CDR3 nucleotides read TGCGCCAGCAGCTTGGACAGCAACACCGGGGAGCTGTTTTTT. Its protein product is CASSLDSNTGELFF.

V usage is TRBV6-5 and J usage is TRBJ1-2; D possibly corresponds to TRBD1 (6 bases). V was cut by 2 bases and J by 7 bases, with 20 bases left in between. Germline-derived CDR1 and CDR2 are MNHEY and SVGAGI. There are 16 residues in the CDR3. This CDR3 reads CASSYASPLRGGGYTF. CDR3 nucleotide sequence: TGTGCCAGCAGTTACGCATCCCCGCTTAGGGGGGGTGGCTACACCTTC.